This TCR beta chain was recorded in a study of beta chain features in type 1 diabetes. The wider study: The study found patients and healthy donors alike in age, gender and cell yields.

Regarding the study as a whole: Cells that show high TCR expression could be over-represented by cDNA sequencing.

Of the isolated RNA, all was reverse transcribed, and so the sequenced material was expressed TCRB transcripts. Measured with immunoSEQ multiplex PCR; TCRdb has only the in-frame clones, and not every one. This table has under 20,000 clones, 55% appearing once. The CDR3 has 16 residues. Germline V gene lookup returns CDR1 WNHNN and CDR2 SYGVQD (reference sequence). V was clipped by 9 bases and J by 0 bases, with 21 bases between them. Of note for this clone: Its antigen is unknown.

The receptor was derived from a woman younger than 35 in good health. The sample consisted of stem cell memory CD4+ T cells from blood. The chain links TRBV10-1 to TRBJ2-7; weak D call: TRBD1 (6 bases). The CDR3 DNA reads TGCGCCAGTTCGGACTCAAGACAGGCGACCTCCTACGAGCAGTACTTC. Amino acids: CASSDSRQATSYEQYF.